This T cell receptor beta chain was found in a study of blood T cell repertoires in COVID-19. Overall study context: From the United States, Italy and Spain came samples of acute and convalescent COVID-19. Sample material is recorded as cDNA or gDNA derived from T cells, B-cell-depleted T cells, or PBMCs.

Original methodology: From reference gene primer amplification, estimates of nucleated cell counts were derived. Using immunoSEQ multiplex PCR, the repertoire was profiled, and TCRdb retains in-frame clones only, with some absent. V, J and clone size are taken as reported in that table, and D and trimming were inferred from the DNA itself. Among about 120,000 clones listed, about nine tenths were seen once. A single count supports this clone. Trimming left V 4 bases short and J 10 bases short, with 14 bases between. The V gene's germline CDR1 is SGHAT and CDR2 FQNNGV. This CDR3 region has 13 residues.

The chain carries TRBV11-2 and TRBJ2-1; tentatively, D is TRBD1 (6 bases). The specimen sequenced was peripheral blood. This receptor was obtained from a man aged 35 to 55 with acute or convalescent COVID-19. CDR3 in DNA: TGTGCCAGCAGCTCCCGATCCGGGACAGAGCAGTTCTTC. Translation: CASSSRSGTEQFF. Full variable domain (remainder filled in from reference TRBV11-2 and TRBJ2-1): EAGVAQSPRYKIIEKRQSVAFWCNPISGHATLYWYQQILGQGPKLLIQFQNNGVVDDSQLPKDRFSAERLKGVDSTLKIQPAKLEDSAVYLCASSSRSGTEQFFGPGTRLTVL.